One and the same sample provided the 15 T cell receptor beta chains below, sequenced in a study of blood T cell repertoires in COVID-19. The data were produced by immunoSEQ multiplex PCR, yet TCRdb's version contains in-frame clones alone and is incomplete. The sample has over 80,000 clones, 85% to 95% seen once; the top ten hold 1.5% to 2%. The sample consisted of peripheral blood. These receptors were obtained from a man in his 60s with acute or convalescent COVID-19.

V usage is TRBV7-2 and J usage is TRBJ2-3; D call uncertain. The CDR3 has 12 amino acids. Trimming stripped 3 bases from V and 3 bases from J, with 4 bases between. The germline gives CDR1 SGHTA, CDR2 FQGNSA. The CDR3 sequence: CASSFRTDTQYF. As DNA, the CDR3 is TGTGCCAGCAGCTTTCGTACAGATACGCAGTATTTT. The whole variable domain, filled in from reference TRBV7-2 and TRBJ2-3, reads GAGVSQSPSNKVTEKGKDVELRCDPISGHTALYWYRQSLGQGLEFLIYFQGNSAPDKSGLPSDRFSAERTGGSVSTLTIQRTQQEDSAVYLCASSFRTDTQYFGPGTRLTVL.

V is TRBV11-2 and J is TRBJ2-7, with D perhaps TRBD2 (6 bases). V shed 3 bases and J shed 0 bases, with 12 bases lying between them. Per germline, CDR1 SGHAT and CDR2 FQNNGV. The CDR3 contains 15 residues. CDR3 DNA: TGTGCCAGCAGCTTCACGGGAGTCTACTCCTACGAGCAGTACTTC. This translates into CASSFTGVYSYEQYF.

This rearrangement joins TRBV7-9 to TRBJ2-1, with 8 bases matching TRBD2. The germline CDR1 and CDR2 sequences are SEHNR and FQNEAQ (reference sequence). Germline trimming cut 5 bases from V and 2 bases from J; bases unmatched to any gene: 2. This CDR3 has 14 amino acids. CDR3 DNA sequence: TGTGCCAGCAGCAGCGGGAGTCCCTACAATGAGCAGTTCTTC. Its protein is CASSSGSPYNEQFF.

The chain is built from TRBV7-9 and TRBJ2-7; 7 bases line up with TRBD2. Germline V CDR1 and CDR2: SEHNR, FQNEAQ (reference sequence). The V and J ends lost 1 base and 3 bases, in that order; junction bases with no gene match: 3. CDR3 size: 14 residues. The CDR3 coding sequence is TGTGCCAGCAGCTTAGAGCCTAGCGGCTACGAGCAGTACTTC. It codes for CASSLEPSGYEQYF.

The J gene is TRBJ1-2, the V gene TRBV6-5, with TRBD1 matching over 8 bases. V lost 5 bases to trimming and J lost 5 bases; unmatched junction nucleotides: 7. The CDR3 spans 14 residues. CDR1 is MNHEY and CDR2 is SVGAGI in the germline V gene. CDR3 region: CASSLQGEWYGYTF. The CDR3 bases are TGTGCCAGCAGTCTACAGGGGGAATGGTATGGCTACACCTTC.

Remarks on this clone: Germline and junction disagree at one end, which may indicate a read error. This sequence joins TRBV7-7 and TRBJ2-5, with D possibly matching TRBD2 (5 bases). The CDR3 contains 14 residues. Germline V gene lookup returns CDR1 SSHAT and CDR2 FNYEAQ (reference sequence). This CDR3 reads CASSPGPRRETQYF. The CDR3 DNA sequence: TGTGCTAGCAGCCCCGGACCCAGGAGGGAGACCCAGTACTTC.

This rearrangement joins TRBV5-5 to TRBJ1-4, with 7 bases identical to TRBD1. The CDR3 consists of 14 residues. V trimming: 5 bases; J trimming: 8 bases; junction bases outside the gene matches: 9. Germline values: CDR1 SGHKS, CDR2 YYEKEE (reference sequence). The CDR3: CASRSDRVGEKLFF. CDR3 DNA: TGTGCCAGCAGATCTGACAGGGTTGGAGAAAAACTGTTTTTT.

The chain combines TRBV28 with TRBJ2-5, with a possible D match to TRBD1 (5 bases). Germline CDR1 reads MDHEN; CDR2 reads SYDVKM. V was shortened by 8 bases and J by 4 bases, with 23 bases between the two germline ends. There are 16 residues in the CDR3. The CDR3 DNA reads as TGTGCCAGCCAAAAGGGTGGGGCTCAGGGCCGAGAGACCCAGTACTTC. Protein sequence: CASQKGGAQGRETQYF.

The V call is TRBV11-2, the J call TRBJ2-5; a possible D gene is TRBD1 (5 bases). This CDR3 comprises 12 residues. The ends were cut back, 8 bases at V and 5 bases at J, with 12 bases in the middle. The germline gives CDR1 SGHAT, CDR2 FQNNGV. This CDR3 reads CASARGMETQYF. In DNA, the CDR3 is TGTGCCAGCGCTAGGGGAATGGAGACCCAGTACTTC.

The chain carries TRBV5-1 and TRBJ2-7, with 8 bases matching TRBD1. CDR3 length: 14 amino acids. CDR1 and CDR2 (germline): SGHRS, YFSETQ. Trimming at V came to 3 bases and at J to 2 bases, leaving 4 bases not matched to a gene. CDR3 sequence reads: CASSYGQGTYEQYF. In DNA form, the CDR3 reads TGCGCCAGCAGCTACGGACAGGGTACCTACGAGCAGTACTTC.

The chain couples TRBV28 to TRBJ2-3, with 8 bases aligning to TRBD1. V lost 6 bases, J lost 3 bases, and 2 bases stayed unmatched. The CDR3 totals 13 residues. The germline V gene has CDR1 MDHEN and CDR2 SYDVKM. DNA of the CDR3: TGTGCCAGCAGACAGGGGGAAACAGATACGCAGTATTTT. This sequence encodes CASRQGETDTQYF.

In its sample, this clone was seen once. The J gene is TRBJ1-1, the V gene TRBV4-1; a weak D match, TRBD1 (6 bases). The CDR3 spans 14 residues. V lost 3 bases to trimming and J lost 1 base, with 9 bases between them. CDR1 and CDR2 (germline): MGHRA, YSYEKL. CDR3 protein: CASSHPDRNTEAFF. For the CDR3, the DNA is TGCGCCAGCAGCCACCCGGACAGGAACACTGAAGCTTTCTTT.

The gene calls are TRBV2 and TRBJ1-3; D gene unclear. V lost 2 bases to trimming and J lost 4 bases, with 3 bases between them. From germline, CDR1 is SNHLY and CDR2 FYNNEI. This CDR3 has 12 amino acids. CDR3 protein: CASSEQGNTIYF. CDR3 bases: TGTGCCAGCAGTGAACAGGGAAACACCATATATTTT.

This clone was seen just once. The V gene is TRBV5-8, the J gene TRBJ2-2; 12 positions match TRBD2. Germline lookup yields CDR1 SGHTS and CDR2 YDEGEE. The CDR3 runs 18 residues. Trimming took 6 bases from V and 1 from J; bases not matched to a gene: 10. CDR3 loop: CASNPAPGLAGNTGELFF. CDR3 sequence (DNA): TGTGCCAGCAATCCTGCCCCGGGACTAGCGGGGAACACCGGGGAGCTGTTTTTT.

This chain uses TRBV20-1 with TRBJ2-3; D is possibly TRBD2 (6 bases). The germline V gene has CDR1 DFQATT and CDR2 SNEGSKA (reference sequence). The length of the CDR3 is 11 residues. Trimming left V 7 bases short and J 4 bases short, with 9 bases between. The CDR3 DNA reads as TGCAGTGGGGGGGTTCCAGATACGCAGTATTTT. The encoded protein is CSGGVPDTQYF.